This entry is about one T cell receptor beta chain. This sample is part of a study of blood T cell repertoires in COVID-19. Measured with immunoSEQ multiplex PCR; TCRdb has only the in-frame clones, and not every one. The table has over 250,000 clones, 65% to 90% seen once. Germline values: CDR1 KGHSH, CDR2 LQKENI. V was trimmed by 4 bases and J by 1 base, leaving 14 bases between them. The CDR3 has 15 amino acids. The chain uses TRBV18 and TRBJ2-7; the D gene is possibly TRBD2 (6 bases). The sequenced sample was peripheral blood. This TCR came from a man aged 50-60 years with active or convalescent COVID-19. The CDR3 DNA sequence: TGTGCCAGCTCACGTACCGGGACTGGGTCCTACGAGCAGTACTTC. Protein sequence: CASSRTGTGSYEQYF.